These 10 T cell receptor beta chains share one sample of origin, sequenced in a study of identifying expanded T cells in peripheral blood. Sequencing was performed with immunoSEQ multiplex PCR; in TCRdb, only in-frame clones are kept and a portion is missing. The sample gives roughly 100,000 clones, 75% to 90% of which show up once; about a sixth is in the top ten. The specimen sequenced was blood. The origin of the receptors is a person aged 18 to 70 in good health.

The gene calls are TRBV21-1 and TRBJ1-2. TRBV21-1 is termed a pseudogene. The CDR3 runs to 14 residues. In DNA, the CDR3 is TGTGCCAGCAGCAAAGACCGGGGGGATGGTGGCTACACCTTC. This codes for CASSKDRGDGGYTF.

The chain's CDR3 is CAISESTQYSPLHF. Written as DNA, the CDR3 is TGTGCCATCAGTGAGTCTACGCAGTACTCACCCCTCCACTTT. The gene calls are TRBV10-3 and TRBJ1-6, with D unresolved. CDR3 size: 14 residues. Germline values: CDR1 ENHRY, CDR2 SYGVKD. Trimming left V 0 bases short and J 10 bases short, with 10 bases between.

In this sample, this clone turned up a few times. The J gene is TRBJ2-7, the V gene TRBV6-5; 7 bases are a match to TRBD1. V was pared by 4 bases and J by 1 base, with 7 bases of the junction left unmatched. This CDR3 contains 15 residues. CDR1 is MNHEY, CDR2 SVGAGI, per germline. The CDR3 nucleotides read TGTGCCAGCAGTTTAACAGGGGACGAATCCTACGAGCAGTACTTC. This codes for CASSLTGDESYEQYF.

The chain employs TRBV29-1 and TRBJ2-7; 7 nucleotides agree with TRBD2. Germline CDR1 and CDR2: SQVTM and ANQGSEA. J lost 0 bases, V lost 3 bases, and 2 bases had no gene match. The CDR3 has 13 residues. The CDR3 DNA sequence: TGCAGCGTTGAGGCTAGCGGCTCCTACGAGCAGTACTTC. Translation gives CSVEASGSYEQYF.

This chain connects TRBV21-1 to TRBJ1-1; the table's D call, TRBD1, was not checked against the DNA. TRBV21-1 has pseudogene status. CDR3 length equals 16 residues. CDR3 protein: CASSPRGDTTNTEAFF. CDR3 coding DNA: TGTGCCAGCAGCCCCAGGGGGGACACCACGAACACTGAAGCTTTCTTT.

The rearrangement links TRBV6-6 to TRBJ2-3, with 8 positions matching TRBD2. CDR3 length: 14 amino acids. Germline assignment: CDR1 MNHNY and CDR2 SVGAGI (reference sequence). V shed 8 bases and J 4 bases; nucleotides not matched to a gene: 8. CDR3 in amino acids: CASSPGLGADTQYF. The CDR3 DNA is TGTGCCAGCTCCCCGGGACTAGGGGCAGATACGCAGTATTTT.

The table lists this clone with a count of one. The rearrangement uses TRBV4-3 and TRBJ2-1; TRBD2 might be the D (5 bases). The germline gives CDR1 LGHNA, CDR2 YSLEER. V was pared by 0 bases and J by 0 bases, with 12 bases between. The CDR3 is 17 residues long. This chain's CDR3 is CASSQEGSPSSYNEQFF. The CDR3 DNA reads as TGCGCCAGCAGCCAAGAGGGGAGTCCGAGCTCCTACAATGAGCAGTTCTTC.

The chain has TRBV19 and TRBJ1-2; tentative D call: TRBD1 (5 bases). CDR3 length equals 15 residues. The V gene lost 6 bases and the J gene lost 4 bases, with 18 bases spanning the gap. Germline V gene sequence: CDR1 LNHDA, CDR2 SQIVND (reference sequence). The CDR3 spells CASSGDEGQGYGYTF. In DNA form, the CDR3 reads TGTGCCAGTAGCGGAGATGAGGGGCAGGGCTATGGCTACACCTTC.

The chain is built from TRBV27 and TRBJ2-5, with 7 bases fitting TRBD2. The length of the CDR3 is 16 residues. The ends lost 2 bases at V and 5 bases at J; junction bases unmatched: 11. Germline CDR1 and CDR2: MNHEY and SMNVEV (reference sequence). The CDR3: CASSLTSAGSRETQYF. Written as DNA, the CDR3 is TGTGCCAGCAGTTTAACCTCAGCGGGGTCCCGGGAGACCCAGTACTTC.

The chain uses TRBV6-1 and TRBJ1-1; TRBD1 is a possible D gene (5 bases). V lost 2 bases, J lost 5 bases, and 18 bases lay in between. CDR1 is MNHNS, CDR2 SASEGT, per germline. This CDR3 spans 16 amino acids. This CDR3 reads CASSEPPGPRWTEAFF. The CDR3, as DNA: TGTGCCAGCAGTGAACCTCCGGGACCCCGCTGGACTGAAGCTTTCTTT.